Presented here are 10 T cell receptor beta chains from one specimen sequenced in a study of siplizumab effects on memory and regulatory T cells. Method: immunoSEQ multiplex PCR; TCRdb's copy keeps in-frame clones and lacks some. The repertoire holds fewer than 100,000 clones, 95% seen once, with 18% in the top ten. Sequences were obtained from CD8+ T cells sorted from blood. The receptors derive from a human donor in good health.

The genes are TRBV19 and TRBJ1-2; D remains ambiguous. The V end was cut by 1 base, the J end by 4 bases, with 13 bases between. Per the germline V gene, CDR1 is LNHDA and CDR2 is SQIVND (reference sequence). The CDR3 covers 15 residues. CDR3 sequence (DNA): TGTGCCAGTAGTATAGGGGGAGGCCATGGCTATGGCTACACCTTC. Encoded protein: CASSIGGGHGYGYTF.

This clone turned up a few times. The V call is TRBV4-1, the J call TRBJ1-1; no firm D call. CDR1 is MGHRA and CDR2 is YSYEKL in the germline V gene. The CDR3 sequence is 12 residues long. V was cut by 0 bases and J by 6 bases, with 5 bases left in between. The CDR3: CASSQDGAEAFF. The CDR3 DNA reads as TGCGCCAGCAGCCAAGATGGGGCTGAAGCTTTCTTT.

The rearrangement links TRBV9 to TRBJ2-7; D gene unclear. The germline CDR1 and CDR2 sequences are SGDLS and YYNGEE. This CDR3 comprises 15 residues. Trimming left V 3 bases short and J 0 bases short, with 13 bases between. For the CDR3, the DNA is TGTGCCAGCAGCGCGCGGATAGCTCCCTCCTACGAGCAGTACTTC. This gives the protein CASSARIAPSYEQYF. Together with reference TRBV9 and TRBJ2-7, the CDR3 gives the full variable domain: DSGVTQTPKHLITATGQRVTLRCSPRSGDLSVYWYQQSLDQGLQFLIQYYNGEERAKGNILERFSAQQFPDLHSELNLSSLELGDSALYFCASSARIAPSYEQYFGPGTRLTVT.

The chain joins TRBV6-1 to TRBJ2-4; TRBD2 might be the D (5 bases). V was clipped by 5 bases and J by 6 bases, with 17 bases between them. CDR3 length: 15 amino acids. Per germline, CDR1 MNHNS and CDR2 SASEGT. The CDR3: CASSSRGLWGNIQYF. The DNA of the CDR3 is TGTGCCAGCAGTAGCCGCGGGCTATGGGGAAACATTCAGTACTTC.

The CDR3 nucleotides read TGTGCCAGCAGGTCCGGGACACCGAACACTGAAGCTTTCTTT. Translated: CASRSGTPNTEAFF. The genes are TRBV28 and TRBJ1-1; D possibly corresponds to TRBD1 (6 bases). Germline assignment: CDR1 MDHEN and CDR2 SYDVKM. This CDR3 spans 14 amino acids. V was clipped by 6 bases and J by 1 base, with 12 bases between them.

This rearrangement joins TRBV27 to TRBJ2-7, with D possibly matching TRBD1 (5 bases). Deletions cut 6 bases from V and 1 base from J, with 13 bases between. Per the germline V gene, CDR1 is MNHEY and CDR2 is SMNVEV (reference sequence). The length of the CDR3 is 14 residues. The DNA of the CDR3 is TGTGCCAGCAGCTACGGTACAGGTTCCTACGAGCAGTACTTC. Translated, it gives CASSYGTGSYEQYF.

A few counts support this clone. The rearrangement uses TRBV7-9 and TRBJ1-5; tentatively, D is TRBD1 (5 bases). The CDR3 totals 15 residues. V was cut by 4 bases and J by 0 bases, with 10 bases left in between. Germline CDR1 is SEHNR and CDR2 is FQNEAQ (reference sequence). CDR3 nucleotide sequence: TGTGCCAGCAGCTCCGGACAATATAGCAATCAGCCCCAGCATTTT. It encodes CASSSGQYSNQPQHF.

The chain joins TRBV7-9 to TRBJ2-3; TRBD2 agrees at 7 bases. Germline V CDR1 and CDR2: SEHNR, FQNEAQ (reference sequence). The CDR3 extends over 17 amino acids. Trimming at V came to 0 bases and at J to 0 bases, leaving 6 bases not matched to a gene. The CDR3 protein is CASSLAISGYSTDTQYF. CDR3 DNA: TGTGCCAGCAGCTTAGCGATTAGCGGGTATAGCACAGATACGCAGTATTTT.

The genes are TRBV28 and TRBJ2-3; the match to TRBD2 covers 11 bases. CDR3 length equals 16 residues. CDR1 and CDR2 from the germline V gene are MDHEN and SYDVKM. V lost 6 bases and J lost 1; bases outside the gene matches: 6. The chain's CDR3 is CASRLLAGVGTDTQYF. DNA for the CDR3: TGTGCCAGCAGACTACTAGCGGGAGTTGGCACAGATACGCAGTATTTT.

The gene calls are TRBV7-8 and TRBJ1-1; the match to TRBD1 covers 8 bases. The V gene's germline CDR1 is SGHVS and CDR2 FQNEAQ. J gave up 5 bases and V 5 bases, and 10 bases lay outside the gene matches. The CDR3 consists of 15 residues. CDR3 amino acids: CASSTFGQGGTEAFF. In DNA form, the CDR3 reads TGTGCCAGCAGCACCTTCGGACAGGGAGGGACTGAAGCTTTCTTT.